Below are 18 T cell receptor beta chains sequenced from a single sample in a study of blood T cell repertoires in COVID-19. Assay: immunoSEQ multiplex PCR; the TCRdb copy retains only in-frame clones and omits some. The data contain about 140,000 clones, about 83% of them singletons. Material: peripheral blood. The receptors here all came from a human donor in a cohort sampled during active COVID-19.

V is TRBV5-1 and J is TRBJ2-7; D may be TRBD1 (5 bases). CDR1 SGHRS and CDR2 YFSETQ come from the germline V gene. V was shortened by 0 bases and J by 2 bases, with 12 bases between the two germline ends. The CDR3 consists of 15 residues. CDR3 nucleotides: TGCGCCAGCAGCTTGGTTTCAGGGCCCACCTACGAGCAGTACTTC. Its protein is CASSLVSGPTYEQYF.

This chain links TRBV7-2 with TRBJ2-1; tentative D call: TRBD2 (6 bases). V gave up 4 bases and J gave up 8 bases, with 18 bases separating them. The CDR3 has 15 amino acids. Germline loops: CDR1 SGHTA, CDR2 FQGNSA. CDR3 coding DNA: TGTGCCAGCAGCTCCACTAGCATCGGGCTTTATGAGCAGTTCTTC. It yields the protein CASSSTSIGLYEQFF.

The V gene is TRBV6-5, the J gene TRBJ2-1; the match to TRBD2 covers 7 bases. The CDR3 contains 15 residues. The V gene end was trimmed by 8 bases and the J gene end by 7 bases; junction bases not matched to a gene: 14. Germline loops: CDR1 MNHEY, CDR2 SVGAGI. CDR3 region: CASRGVGGQGNEQFF. CDR3 sequence (DNA): TGTGCCAGCCGGGGGGTGGGAGGGCAAGGGAATGAGCAGTTCTTC.

This clone has just a few counts. The CDR3 is CASSQDRARSQPQHF. The CDR3 nucleotides are TGCGCCAGCAGCCAAGACAGGGCCAGGAGTCAGCCCCAGCATTTT. This chain links TRBV4-1 with TRBJ1-5, with a tentative D call TRBD1 (5 bases). Trimming pared 0 bases from V and 6 bases from J, leaving 12 bases between. The CDR3 is 15 amino acids. The germline V gene encodes CDR1 MGHRA and CDR2 YSYEKL.

The chain recombines TRBV6-2 or TRBV6-3 with TRBJ2-3; 9 bases fit TRBD2. Trimming at V came to 2 bases and at J to 0 bases, leaving 6 bases not matched to a gene. There are 17 residues in the CDR3. The germline gives CDR1 MNHEY, CDR2 SVGEGT. The CDR3 loop reads CASSYGTSPPSTDTQYF. The CDR3 DNA reads as TGTGCCAGCAGTTACGGGACTAGCCCCCCTAGCACAGATACGCAGTATTTT.

This chain links TRBV7-2 with TRBJ2-5; tentative D call: TRBD2 (5 bases). In germline, CDR1 is SGHTA, CDR2 FQGNSA. The CDR3 has 12 residues. Trimming pared 3 bases from V and 7 bases from J, leaving 9 bases between. The CDR3 nucleotides read TGTGCCAGCAGCTTGCTAGCCGGGACCCAGTACTTC. Its protein product is CASSLLAGTQYF.

In its sample, this clone was seen a few times. The chain links TRBV9 to TRBJ2-7; weak D call: TRBD2 (5 bases). CDR3 size: 15 residues. Germline loops: CDR1 SGDLS, CDR2 YYNGEE. The V end was cut by 4 bases, the J end by 3 bases, with 17 bases between. The CDR3 nucleotides are TGTGCCAGCAGCCGTACTGATGCGGGTGGCTACGAGCAGTACTTC. Translated: CASSRTDAGGYEQYF.

The chain carries TRBV7-9 and TRBJ2-3; 8 bases are a match to TRBD1. The J segment lost 4 bases and the V segment lost 1 base, leaving 4 bases of the junction unmatched. In germline, CDR1 is SEHNR, CDR2 FQNEAQ (reference sequence). The CDR3 is 15 residues long. The CDR3 protein is CASSLVQGVADTQYF. The CDR3, as DNA: TGTGCCAGCAGCTTAGTACAGGGGGTGGCAGATACGCAGTATTTT.

The rearrangement links TRBV27 to TRBJ1-1; D may be TRBD1 (5 bases). CDR1 MNHEY and CDR2 SMNVEV come from the germline V gene (reference sequence). Trimming cost V 6 bases and J 4 bases, with 12 bases left between them. The CDR3 totals 13 residues. CDR3 loop: CASRQDWFTEAFF. The CDR3 DNA is TGTGCCAGCAGACAGGATTGGTTCACTGAAGCTTTCTTT.

This clone was seen only once. The chain uses TRBV9 and TRBJ2-7, with 11 bases matching TRBD2. The length of the CDR3 is 15 residues. The junction had 5 bases not matched to a gene; V was cut back by 4 bases and J by 2 bases. CDR1 and CDR2 from the germline V gene are SGDLS and YYNGEE. The CDR3 bases are TGTGCCAGCAGCCTAGGGACTAGCGGTACCTACGAGCAGTACTTC. Protein product: CASSLGTSGTYEQYF.

The V call is TRBV5-1, the J call TRBJ2-7; D call uncertain. The CDR3 spans 14 residues. CDR1 and CDR2 (germline): SGHRS, YFSETQ. Trimming left V 0 bases short and J 2 bases short, with 9 bases between. For the CDR3, the DNA is TGCGCCAGCAGCTTGGGAGCAGGCCCCTACGAGCAGTACTTC. Translated, it gives CASSLGAGPYEQYF.

The CDR3 loop reads CASSFEHTGELFF. CDR3 DNA: TGTGCCAGCAGCTTCGAGCACACCGGGGAGCTGTTTTTT. The chain employs TRBV11-1 and TRBJ2-2; D gene unclear. Looked up from germline, CDR1 is SGHAT and CDR2 is FQDESV (reference sequence). This CDR3 has 13 amino acids. V shed 3 bases and J shed 3 bases, with 5 bases lying between them.

The chain is built from TRBV9 and TRBJ2-6, with a tentative D call TRBD2 (5 bases). V dropped 3 bases and J dropped 2 bases, with 15 bases sitting between them. Germline values: CDR1 SGDLS, CDR2 YYNGEE. This CDR3 is 17 amino acids long. The CDR3 coding sequence is TGTGCCAGCAGCGCCCCCCGGGGTAGGACTGGGGCCAACGTCCTGACTTTC. As protein: CASSAPRGRTGANVLTF. Full variable domain (missing parts from reference TRBV9 and TRBJ2-6): DSGVTQTPKHLITATGQRVTLRCSPRSGDLSVYWYQQSLDQGLQFLIQYYNGEERAKGNILERFSAQQFPDLHSELNLSSLELGDSALYFCASSAPRGRTGANVLTFGAGSRLTVL.

This chain joins TRBV4-1 and TRBJ1-2; tentative D call: TRBD1 (6 bases). The V end lost 6 bases, the J end lost 4 bases, and 18 bases lay between the germline ends. CDR3 length equals 15 residues. The germline V gene has CDR1 MGHRA and CDR2 YSYEKL. The CDR3 DNA follows: TGCGCCAGCAGTCAGGGGACACCCGAAGTCTATGGCTACACCTTC. This translates into CASSQGTPEVYGYTF.

The gene calls are TRBV9 and TRBJ1-1; weak D call: TRBD1 (5 bases). The CDR3 runs to 14 residues. The germline gives CDR1 SGDLS, CDR2 YYNGEE. Trimming shortened V by 0 bases and J by 6 bases, and 12 bases separated the two germline ends. CDR3 residues: CASSVESGSAEAFF. As DNA, the CDR3 is TGTGCCAGCAGCGTAGAATCAGGGTCCGCTGAAGCTTTCTTT.

The genes are TRBV7-2 and TRBJ2-7; 8 nucleotides agree with TRBD2. V trimming: 1 base; J trimming: 3 bases; junction bases outside the gene matches: 8. The V gene's germline CDR1 is SGHTA and CDR2 FQGNSA. This CDR3 is built from 16 residues. The CDR3 loop is CASSLGMGGGSYEQYF. The CDR3 coding sequence is TGTGCCAGCAGCTTAGGAATGGGCGGGGGGAGCTACGAGCAGTACTTC.

The CDR3 spells CASSLLGGQETQYF. Written as DNA, the CDR3 is TGTGCCAGCAGCTTACTGGGGGGGCAAGAGACCCAGTACTTC. J is TRBJ2-5 and V is TRBV7-3, with 7 bases matching TRBD2. The CDR3 covers 14 residues. V shed 2 bases and J 2 bases; nucleotides not matched to a gene: 2. Germline lookup yields CDR1 SGHTA and CDR2 FQGTGA.

A few counts support this clone. This specimen includes other DNA sequences encoding the same CDR3. The V and J genes are TRBV9 and TRBJ2-2; 11 bases are shared with TRBD2. Trimming at V came to 2 bases and at J to 3 bases, leaving 6 bases not matched to a gene. CDR1 SGDLS and CDR2 YYNGEE come from the germline V gene. This CDR3 is 17 amino acids long. CDR3 region: CASSVIAGGPDTGELFF. In nucleotides, the CDR3 is TGTGCCAGCAGCGTTATAGCGGGAGGGCCGGACACCGGGGAGCTGTTTTTT.